Presented here are 15 T cell receptor beta chains from one specimen sequenced in a study of blood T cell repertoires in COVID-19. Measured with immunoSEQ multiplex PCR; TCRdb has only the in-frame clones, and not every one. The sample holds roughly 400,000 clones, around 87% seen once. What was sequenced was peripheral blood. The receptors come from an older woman with COVID-19, enrolled during active disease.

CDR3 amino acids: CASLPRLSSYNSPLHF. In DNA form, the CDR3 reads TGTGCCAGCTTACCACGGTTGAGCTCCTATAATTCACCCCTCCACTTT. V usage is TRBV21-1 and J usage is TRBJ1-6. TRBV21-1 is given as a pseudogene. The CDR3 runs 16 residues.

This chain joins TRBV24-1 and TRBJ2-5; the D is unclear. This CDR3 spans 14 amino acids. V was clipped by 6 bases and J by 4 bases, with 14 bases between them. Germline V gene data show CDR1 as KGHDR and CDR2 as SFDVKD. In DNA, the CDR3 is TGTGCCACCAGTCCATCAACGGGTGGAGAGACCCAGTACTTC. Translating gives CATSPSTGGETQYF.

V is TRBV4-1 and J is TRBJ2-7, with 11 bases fitting TRBD1. V gave up 5 bases and J gave up 3 bases; unmatched junction bases: 6. The CDR3 covers 15 residues. The germline V gene encodes CDR1 MGHRA and CDR2 YSYEKL. The CDR3 sequence: CASSFRDRGDYEQYF. CDR3 DNA: TGCGCCAGCAGCTTCCGGGACAGGGGGGACTACGAGCAGTACTTC.

The CDR3 sequence: CASTSREGGNTEAFF. The CDR3 bases are TGTGCCAGCACCTCCCGGGAGGGGGGGAACACTGAAGCTTTCTTT. The V gene is TRBV7-8, the J gene TRBJ1-1; possible D gene TRBD1, 6 bases. V was pared by 7 bases and J by 1 base, with 16 bases between. The CDR3 is made up of 15 amino acids. Per germline, CDR1 SGHVS and CDR2 FQNEAQ.

The chain has TRBV5-1 and TRBJ2-2; 9 positions match TRBD1. The trim removed 3 bases at V and 3 bases at J, leaving 9 bases unmatched. This CDR3 spans 17 amino acids. Germline CDR1 SGHRS, CDR2 YFSETQ. The CDR3 protein is CASSSLRWDRDTGELFF. The CDR3 DNA reads as TGCGCCAGCAGCTCCTTACGATGGGACAGGGACACCGGGGAGCTGTTTTTT. Full variable domain (missing parts from reference TRBV5-1 and TRBJ2-2): KAGVTQTPRYLIKTRGQQVTLSCSPISGHRSVSWYQQTPGQGLQFLFEYFSETQRNKGNFPGRFSGRQFSNSRSEMNVSTLELGDSALYLCASSSLRWDRDTGELFFGEGSRLTVL.

The genes are TRBV5-1 and TRBJ2-1; 16 bases are a match to TRBD2. The germline CDR1 and CDR2 sequences are SGHRS and YFSETQ. The CDR3 totals 17 residues. The ends lost 3 bases at V and 8 bases at J; junction bases unmatched: 8. The CDR3 protein is CASSSTGTSGGADEQFF. CDR3 nucleotide sequence: TGCGCCAGCAGCTCCACAGGGACTAGCGGGGGGGCGGATGAGCAGTTCTTC.

The CDR3 protein is CASSESARAKDTQYF. The CDR3 DNA follows: TGTGCCAGCAGTGAAAGCGCCCGAGCTAAAGATACGCAGTATTTT. The chain combines TRBV25-1 with TRBJ2-3, with D uncertain. V dropped 2 bases and J dropped 5 bases, with 14 bases sitting between them. The length of the CDR3 is 15 residues. Germline V gene data show CDR1 as MGHDK and CDR2 as SYGVNS.

The chain couples TRBV7-8 to TRBJ2-5; the match to TRBD2 covers 9 bases. Germline loops: CDR1 SGHVS, CDR2 FQNEAQ. The CDR3 runs 15 residues. The junction had 6 bases not matched to a gene; V was cut back by 5 bases and J by 2 bases. The CDR3 bases are TGTGCCAGCAGCCTGACTAGCGGAGAACAAGAGACCCAGTACTTC. This encodes CASSLTSGEQETQYF.

The V gene is TRBV29-1, the J gene TRBJ1-2; D uncertain. V lost 8 bases to trimming and J lost 6 bases, with 4 bases between them. Per germline, CDR1 SQVTM and CDR2 ANQGSEA. The CDR3 length is 8 residues. The CDR3 coding sequence is TGCAGCTCTGATGGCTACACCTTC. Residues: CSSDGYTF.

The chain combines TRBV5-1 with TRBJ2-7; D is undetermined. CDR1 and CDR2 (germline): SGHRS, YFSETQ. With 2 bases removed from V and 0 bases from J, the gap between germline ends came to 15 bases. The CDR3 is 16 amino acids. The CDR3, as DNA: TGCGCCAGCAGCTTAAGGAGTCAGTTGAGCTCCTACGAGCAGTACTTC. Residues: CASSLRSQLSSYEQYF.

The V gene is TRBV10-3, the J gene TRBJ1-4; D unresolved. V was shortened by 0 bases and J by 3 bases, with 14 bases between the two germline ends. This CDR3 has 17 amino acids. Germline-derived CDR1 and CDR2 are ENHRY and SYGVKD. CDR3 DNA: TGTGCCATCAGTGAGTCGAGGCAGTACTCCTCTAATGAAAAACTGTTTTTT. Its protein product is CAISESRQYSSNEKLFF.

V usage is TRBV6-5 and J usage is TRBJ1-4; D remains unclear. This CDR3 is 14 amino acids long. Germline V gene lookup returns CDR1 MNHEY and CDR2 SVGAGI. V dropped 2 bases and J dropped 6 bases, with 10 bases sitting between them. This chain's CDR3 is CASSYQRRDEKLFF. The CDR3 coding sequence is TGTGCCAGCAGTTACCAGAGGCGGGATGAAAAACTGTTTTTT.

This chain links TRBV11-2 with TRBJ1-2, with D unresolved. CDR3 length: 13 amino acids. V was pared by 5 bases and J by 2 bases, with 9 bases between. The germline V gene encodes CDR1 SGHAT and CDR2 FQNNGV. CDR3 nucleotides: TGTGCCAGCAGCGGCGACTGGAACTATGGCTACACCTTC. Amino acid sequence: CASSGDWNYGYTF.

The chain combines TRBV5-4 with TRBJ2-5, with D possibly TRBD2 on 6 matching bases. The CDR3 has 13 amino acids. Germline-derived CDR1 and CDR2 are SGHNT and YYREEE (reference sequence). V was cut by 3 bases and J by 5 bases, with 11 bases left in between. CDR3 protein: CASSSGLLETQYF. The CDR3 DNA sequence: TGTGCCAGCAGCTCGGGACTGCTGGAGACCCAGTACTTC.

The chain recombines TRBV4-1 with TRBJ2-2; TRBD1 matches 7 bases. Germline V gene data show CDR1 as MGHRA and CDR2 as YSYEKL. Trimming removed 2 bases from V and 7 bases from J; junction bases left unmatched: 4. CDR3 length: 14 amino acids. DNA for the CDR3: TGCGCCAGCAGCCAACAACAGGGGATCGGGGAGCTGTTTTTT. It encodes CASSQQQGIGELFF.